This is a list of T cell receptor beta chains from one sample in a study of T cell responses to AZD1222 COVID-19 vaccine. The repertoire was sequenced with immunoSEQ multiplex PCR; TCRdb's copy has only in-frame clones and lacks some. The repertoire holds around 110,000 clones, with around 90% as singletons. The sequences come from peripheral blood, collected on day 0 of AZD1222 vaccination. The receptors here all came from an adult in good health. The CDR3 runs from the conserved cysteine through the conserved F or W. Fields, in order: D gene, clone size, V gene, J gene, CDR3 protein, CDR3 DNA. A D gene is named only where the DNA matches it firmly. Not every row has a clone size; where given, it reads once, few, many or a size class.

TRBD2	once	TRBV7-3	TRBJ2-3	CASSLMMGGREADTQYF	TGTGCCAGCAGCTTAATGATGGGCGGGAGAGAGGCAGATACGCAGTATTTT
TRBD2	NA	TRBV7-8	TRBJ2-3	CASSGPTGTKQYF	TGTGCCAGCAGCGGACCAACCGGGACTAAGCAGTATTTT
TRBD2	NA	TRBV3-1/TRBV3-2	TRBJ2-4	CASSQISSGQAKNIQYF	TGTGCCAGCAGCCAAATATCTAGCGGACAAGCCAAAAACATTCAGTACTTC
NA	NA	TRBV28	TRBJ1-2	CASSSALGYTF	TGTGCCAGCAGTTCCGCCCTTGGCTACACCTTC
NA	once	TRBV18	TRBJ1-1	CASSPGTASAFF	TGTGCCAGCTCACCCGGGACGGCCTCGGCTTTCTTT
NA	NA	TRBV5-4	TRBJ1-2	CASSLVRDSHREGYTF	TGTGCCAGCAGCTTGGTCCGCGACAGCCACCGTGAGGGCTACACCTTC
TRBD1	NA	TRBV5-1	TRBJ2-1	CASSWTGSYNEQFF	TGCGCCAGCAGCTGGACAGGGTCCTACAATGAGCAGTTCTTC
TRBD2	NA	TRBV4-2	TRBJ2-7	CASSPGTSGSVWSEQYF	TGTGCCAGCAGCCCGGGTACTAGCGGGAGCGTCTGGAGCGAGCAGTACTTC
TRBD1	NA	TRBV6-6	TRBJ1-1	CASSRTGTANTEAFF	TGTGCCAGCAGCCGTACCGGGACAGCGAACACTGAAGCTTTCTTT
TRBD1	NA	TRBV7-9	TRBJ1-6	CASSLRTGYNSPLHF	TGTGCCAGCAGCCTTAGGACAGGGTATAATTCACCCCTCCACTTT
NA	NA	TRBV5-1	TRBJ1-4	CASSPQGRTENNEKLFF	TGCGCCAGCAGCCCCCAGGGGAGGACAGAAAATAATGAAAAACTGTTTTTT
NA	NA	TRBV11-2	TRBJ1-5	CASSLKGSGEINQPQHF	TGTGCCAGCAGCTTAAAAGGGTCGGGGGAAATAAATCAGCCCCAGCATTTT
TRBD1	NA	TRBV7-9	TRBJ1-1	CASSLVQGATEAFF	TGTGCCAGCAGCTTAGTACAGGGGGCGACTGAAGCTTTCTTT
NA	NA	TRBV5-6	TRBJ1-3	CASSWGLTDAGDTIYF	TGTGCCAGCAGCTGGGGCCTGACAGACGCGGGGGACACCATATATTTT
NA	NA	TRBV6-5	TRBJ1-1	CASIGGSTMNTEAFF	TGTGCCAGCATAGGGGGTTCAACCATGAACACTGAAGCTTTCTTT
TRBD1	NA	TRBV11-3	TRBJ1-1	CASSFGDRRGTEAFF	TGTGCCAGCAGCTTTGGGGACAGGCGAGGGACTGAAGCTTTCTTT
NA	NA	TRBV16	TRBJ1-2	CASSQLVGASYTF	TGTGCCAGCAGCCAACTCGTAGGAGCCAGCTACACCTTC
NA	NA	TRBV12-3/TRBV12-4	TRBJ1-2	CASTPPGSNGYTF	TGTGCCAGCACCCCGCCGGGGTCAAATGGCTACACCTTC
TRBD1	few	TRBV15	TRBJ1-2	CATSRPGQGRPNYGYTF	TGTGCCACCAGCAGACCGGGACAGGGGCGGCCTAACTATGGCTACACCTTC
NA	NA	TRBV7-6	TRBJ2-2	CASSLEAPMGTGELFF	TGTGCCAGCAGCTTAGAGGCCCCGATGGGCACCGGGGAGCTGTTTTTT
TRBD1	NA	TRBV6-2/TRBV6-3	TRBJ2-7	CASSYPKGQGARYEQYF	TGTGCCAGCAGTTACCCCAAAGGACAGGGGGCGCGCTACGAGCAGTACTTC
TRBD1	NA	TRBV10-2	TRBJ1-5	CASSDPGQINQPQHF	TGCGCCAGCAGTGATCCGGGACAGATAAATCAGCCCCAGCATTTT
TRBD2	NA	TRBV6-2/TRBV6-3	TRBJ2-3	CASSSSALAGSTDTQYF	TGTGCCAGCAGTTCTTCCGCCCTAGCGGGAAGCACAGATACGCAGTATTTT
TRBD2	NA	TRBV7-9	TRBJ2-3	CASTLTSGSTDTQYF	TGTGCCAGTACCCTTACTAGCGGGAGTACAGATACGCAGTATTTT
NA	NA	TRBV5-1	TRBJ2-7	CASSLESSSSYEQYF	TGCGCCAGCAGCTTGGAGTCTTCAAGCTCCTACGAGCAGTACTTC
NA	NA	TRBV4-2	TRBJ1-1	CASSHQERNTEAFF	TGTGCCAGCAGCCATCAGGAAAGGAACACTGAAGCTTTCTTT
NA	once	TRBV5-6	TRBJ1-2	CASSRPGRASTF	TGTGCCAGCAGCCGCCCCGGACGGGCCTCCACCTTC
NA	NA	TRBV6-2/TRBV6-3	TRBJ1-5	CASSYVQGPLNQPQHF	TGTGCCAGCAGTTACGTACAGGGCCCCCTTAATCAGCCCCAGCATTTT
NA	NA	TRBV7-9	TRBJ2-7	CASSLIAVHEQYF	TGTGCCAGCAGCTTGATAGCCGTCCACGAGCAGTACTTC
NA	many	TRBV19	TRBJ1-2	CASSMSPGALGYTF	TGTGCCAGTAGTATGTCGCCAGGGGCCCTTGGCTACACCTTC
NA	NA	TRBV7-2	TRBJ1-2	CASSLGGHNYGYTF	TGTGCCAGCAGCTTAGGGGGGCACAACTATGGCTACACCTTC
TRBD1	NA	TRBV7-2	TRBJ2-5	CASLTTGGAGETQYF	TGTGCCAGCCTTACGACAGGGGGCGCCGGAGAGACCCAGTACTTC
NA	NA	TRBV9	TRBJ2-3	CASSVPPSADTQYF	TGTGCCAGCAGCGTTCCCCCTAGCGCGGATACGCAGTATTTT
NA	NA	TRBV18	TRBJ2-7	CASSPKGLNYEQYF	TGTGCCAGCTCACCTAAGGGACTTAACTACGAGCAGTACTTC
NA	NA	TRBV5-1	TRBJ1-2	CASSLESDRPYGYTF	TGCGCCAGCAGCTTGGAGTCGGACAGACCTTATGGCTACACCTTC
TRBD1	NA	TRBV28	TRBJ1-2	CASNDRALGYTF	TGTGCCAGCAACGACAGGGCTCTGGGCTACACCTTC
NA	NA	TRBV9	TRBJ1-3	CASSVGGLPSGNTIYF	TGTGCCAGCAGCGTGGGGGGGCTACCCTCTGGAAACACCATATATTTT
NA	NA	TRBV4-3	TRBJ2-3	CASSQETTGTQYF	TGCGCCAGCAGCCAAGAGACGACCGGTACGCAGTATTTT
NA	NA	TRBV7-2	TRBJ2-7	CASSFGAGYSTFSYEQYF	TGTGCCAGCAGCTTTGGGGCAGGTTACTCCACTTTTTCCTACGAGCAGTACTTC
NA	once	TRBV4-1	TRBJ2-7	CASSPWERFSYEQYF	TGCGCCAGCAGCCCTTGGGAGCGGTTCTCCTACGAGCAGTACTTC